Each of the 14 T cell receptor beta chains below was sequenced from the same sample in a study of cytomegalovirus exposure and HLA in healthy donors. PCR primers comprised 60 Vbeta and 13 Jbeta primers. Data came from immunoSEQ multiplex PCR; TCRdb stores just in-frame clones and leaves some out. Found here are roughly 110,000 clones, roughly four fifths of them singletons; the top ten hold roughly 2.3%. The source material was PBMCs. These receptors all come from a man aged 18 to 29 in good health and CMV-seronegative.

This CDR3 reads CAKSGTGSQTTYEQYF. DNA for the CDR3: TGTGCCAAGTCCGGGACAGGGTCTCAAACAACCTACGAGCAGTACTTC. The V and J genes are TRBV19 and TRBJ2-7; 9 bases fit TRBD1. With V trimmed by 10 bases and J by 2 bases, 15 bases remained unmatched. This CDR3 comprises 16 residues. Germline V CDR1 and CDR2: LNHDA, SQIVND (reference sequence). Full variable domain (remainder filled in from reference TRBV19 and TRBJ2-7): DGGITQSPKYLFRKEGQNVTLSCEQNLNHDAMYWYRQDPGQGLRLIYYSQIVNDFQKGDIAEGYSVSREKKESFPLTVTSAQKNPTAFYLCAKSGTGSQTTYEQYFGPGTRLTVT.

The chain recombines TRBV4-3 with TRBJ2-1, with a possible D match to TRBD1 (5 bases). V was shortened by 0 bases and J by 9 bases, with 9 bases between the two germline ends. This CDR3 has 13 residues. Germline V gives CDR1 LGHNA, CDR2 YSLEER. Here the CDR3 DNA reads TGCGCCAGCAGCCAAGATAGGGGCTTTGAGCAGTTCTTC. Translated: CASSQDRGFEQFF.

This clone was seen just once. This chain joins TRBV2 and TRBJ1-4; possible D gene TRBD1, 5 bases. The V end was cut by 7 bases, the J end by 3 bases, with 21 bases between. In germline, CDR1 is SNHLY, CDR2 FYNNEI. The CDR3 extends over 17 amino acids. Here the CDR3 reads CASTADGMGRSNEKLFF. The CDR3 region has the DNA TGTGCCAGCACCGCCGATGGGATGGGGCGGTCTAATGAAAAACTGTTTTTT.

This chain joins TRBV19 and TRBJ2-3, with 13 bases that match TRBD2. Germline V gene lookup returns CDR1 LNHDA and CDR2 SQIVND (reference sequence). J was trimmed by 0 bases and V by 5 bases; bases with no gene match: 8. The CDR3 length is 18 residues. CDR3 sequence reads: CASSVGLAGVPSTDTQYF. CDR3 bases: TGTGCCAGTAGTGTCGGACTAGCGGGGGTCCCTAGCACAGATACGCAGTATTTT.

DNA of the CDR3: TGTGCCACCAGCGAGTTGGGGACAGGGGGATTAAATGACTATGGCTACACCTTC. As protein: CATSELGTGGLNDYGYTF. The rearrangement joins TRBV15 to TRBJ1-2, with 11 bases lining up with TRBD1. The CDR3 consists of 18 residues. Per the germline V gene, CDR1 is LNHNV and CDR2 is YYDKDF (reference sequence). Losses at the gene ends were 5 bases for V and 3 bases for J; bases not matched to a gene: 14.

There are a few counts of this clone. The J gene is TRBJ1-4, the V gene TRBV5-1; 8 bases align to TRBD1. J lost 8 bases, V lost 4 bases, and 7 bases had no gene match. Germline V lookup: CDR1 SGHRS, CDR2 YFSETQ. The CDR3 is 14 residues long. As DNA, the CDR3 is TGCGCCAGCAGCCAGGACAGGGTCGGAGAAAAACTGTTTTTT. It specifies CASSQDRVGEKLFF.

This clone has a handful of counts. V is TRBV10-3 and J is TRBJ1-6, with TRBD1 as a possible D gene (6 bases). V was trimmed by 10 bases and J by 9 bases, leaving 13 bases between them. The CDR3 runs 12 residues. The germline CDR1 and CDR2 sequences are ENHRY and SYGVKD. CDR3: CATGQTGSPLHF. CDR3 nucleotide sequence: TGTGCCACCGGACAGACGGGTTCACCCCTCCACTTT.

The sample holds one count of this clone. V usage is TRBV5-1 and J usage is TRBJ1-6; D perhaps matches TRBD1 (5 bases). The V end lost 0 bases, the J end lost 7 bases, and 14 bases lay between the germline ends. Germline V gene data show CDR1 as SGHRS and CDR2 as YFSETQ. There are 16 residues in the CDR3. The CDR3 here is CASSLDTVRGNSPLHF. The CDR3 coding sequence is TGCGCCAGCAGCTTGGACACTGTCCGGGGGAATTCACCCCTCCACTTT. The full variable domain, completed using reference TRBV5-1 and TRBJ1-6, is KAGVTQTPRYLIKTRGQQVTLSCSPISGHRSVSWYQQTPGQGLQFLFEYFSETQRNKGNFPGRFSGRQFSNSRSEMNVSTLELGDSALYLCASSLDTVRGNSPLHFGNGTRLTVT.

V gene TRBV2 combines with J gene TRBJ1-5; D perhaps matches TRBD1 (6 bases). Germline V gene sequence: CDR1 SNHLY, CDR2 FYNNEI. The ends were cut back, 6 bases at V and 6 bases at J, with 12 bases in the middle. The CDR3 runs to 13 residues. CDR3: CASRGEGGQPQHF. The CDR3 nucleotides are TGTGCCAGCAGGGGGGAGGGGGGTCAGCCCCAGCATTTT. The whole variable domain, remainder taken from reference TRBV2 and TRBJ1-5, is EPEVTQTPSHQVTQMGQEVILRCVPISNHLYFYWYRQILGQKVEFLVSFYNNEISEKSEIFDDQFSVERPDGSNFTLKIRSTKLEDSAMYFCASRGEGGQPQHFGDGTRLSIL.

This clone appeared a single time. The chain has TRBV18 and TRBJ2-2; 9 nucleotides agree with TRBD1. The CDR3 has 14 amino acids. CDR1 is KGHSH, CDR2 LQKENI, per germline. The V gene end was trimmed by 7 bases and the J gene end by 1 base; junction bases not matched to a gene: 1. The CDR3, as DNA: TGTGCCAGCTGGGGACAGGGGAACACCGGGGAGCTGTTTTTT. Its protein is CASWGQGNTGELFF.

The J gene is TRBJ2-5, the V gene TRBV5-1, with 8 positions matching TRBD1. The last part of the DNA fits TRBJ2-7 better; the J call may be wrong. Germline V gives CDR1 SGHRS, CDR2 YFSETQ. The CDR3 consists of 14 residues. The CDR3 loop reads CASSSTGGTYEQYF. As DNA, the CDR3 is TGCGCCAGCAGCTCTACAGGGGGGACCTACGAGCAGTACTTC.

CDR3 in DNA: TGTGCCAGCAGCCTGAATCCAACGGGAGAGCAGTACTTC. This gives the protein CASSLNPTGEQYF. The chain has TRBV5-4 and TRBJ2-7, with D maybe TRBD2 (5 bases). The CDR3 has 13 residues. V lost 4 bases and J 7 bases, leaving 15 bases between the germline ends. The germline CDR1 and CDR2 sequences are SGHNT and YYREEE (reference sequence).

For this clone: A read error may produce the germline difference seen at one junction end. This CDR3 is CSVEGRRRAGYNEQFF. CDR3 nucleotide sequence: TGCAGCGTAGAAGGGAGGCGGAGGGCCGGCTACAATGAGCAGTTCTTC. The V call is TRBV29-1, the J call TRBJ2-1, with D possibly TRBD2 on 6 matching bases. This CDR3 is built from 16 residues. Germline assignment: CDR1 SQVTM and CDR2 ANQGSEA.

The chain uses TRBV5-6 and TRBJ1-6; D unclear. The CDR3 length is 16 residues. V was pared by 4 bases and J by 4 bases, with 15 bases between. Germline V CDR1 and CDR2: SGHDT, YYEEEE. CDR3 amino acids: CASSPRQVPYNSPLHF. CDR3 bases: TGTGCCAGCAGCCCCCGCCAGGTGCCTTATAATTCACCCCTCCACTTT. Looking up the rest from reference TRBV5-6 and TRBJ1-6 gives the full variable domain: DAGVTQSPTHLIKTRGQQVTLRCSPKSGHDTVSWYQQALGQGPQFIFQYYEEEERQRGNFPDRFSGHQFPNYSSELNVNALLLGDSALYLCASSPRQVPYNSPLHFGNGTRLTVT.